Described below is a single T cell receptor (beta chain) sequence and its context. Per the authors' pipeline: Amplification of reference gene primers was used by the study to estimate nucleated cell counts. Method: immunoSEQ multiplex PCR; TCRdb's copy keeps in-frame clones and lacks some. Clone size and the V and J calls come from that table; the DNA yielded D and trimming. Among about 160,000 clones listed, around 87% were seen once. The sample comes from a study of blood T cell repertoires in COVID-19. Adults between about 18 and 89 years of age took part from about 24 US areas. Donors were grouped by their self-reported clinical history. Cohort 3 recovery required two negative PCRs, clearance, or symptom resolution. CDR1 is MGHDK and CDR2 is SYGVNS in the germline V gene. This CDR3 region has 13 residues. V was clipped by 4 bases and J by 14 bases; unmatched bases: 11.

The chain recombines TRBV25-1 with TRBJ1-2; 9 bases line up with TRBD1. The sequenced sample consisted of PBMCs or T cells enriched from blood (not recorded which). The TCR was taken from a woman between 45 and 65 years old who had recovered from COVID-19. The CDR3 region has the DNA TGTGCCAGCAGTGGAAACCGGGACAGGGTAGCAACCTTC. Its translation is CASSGNRDRVATF.